One and the same sample provided the 4 T cell receptor beta chains below, sequenced in a study of T cells in Graves' hyperthyroidism and ophthalmopathy. Amplification yielded TCR beta CDR3 regions, with RNA transcripts as the source. First-round RT-PCR with HTBI primers amplified the TCR CDR3 region. TCRdb passed the multiplex PCR reads through MiXCR, listing each CDR3 protein once. There are hundreds of thousands of distinct CDR3 sequences in the sample; under 15% occur only once, and over 10% lies in the top ten. Specimen: blood. Receptor source: a man younger than 35 with Graves' ophthalmopathy.

This clonotype was counted between two and nine times. V and J are TRBV19 and TRBJ2-5; D may be TRBD1 or TRBD2 (5 bases each). The CDR3 totals 13 residues. Germline V gene data show CDR1 as LNHDA and CDR2 as SQIVND (reference sequence). The V gene lost 4 bases and the J gene lost 5 bases, with 11 bases spanning the gap. The CDR3 region is CASSTSGTETQYF. CDR3 nucleotides: TGTGCCAGTAGTACGTCGGGGACGGAGACCCAGTACTTC.

This clonotype was seen repeatedly, ten times or more. V is TRBV6-5 and J is TRBJ2-5; 9 nucleotides line up with TRBD1. This CDR3 has 15 amino acids. CDR1 and CDR2 from the germline V gene are MNHEY and SVGAGI. Unmatched junction bases numbered 3, after V lost 0 bases and J lost 4 bases. CDR3 protein: CASSYSQGAVETQYF. The CDR3 DNA sequence: TGTGCCAGCAGTTACTCACAGGGGGCTGTAGAGACCCAGTACTTC.

Comment on this clonotype: The CDR3 does not close with the conserved phenylalanine or tryptophan, likely indicating a read error. The V and J genes are TRBV7-2 and TRBJ1-1; 7 positions match TRBD1. V lost 2 bases, J lost 4 bases, and 7 bases stayed unmatched. The CDR3 contains 15 residues. Germline V gives CDR1 SGHTA, CDR2 FQGNSA. Here the CDR3 DNA reads TGTGCCAGCAGCTTAAGTAGGCAGGGGGGCACTGAAGCTTTCCTT. Encoded protein: CASSLSRQGGTEAFL.

This clonotype appeared many times. The genes are TRBV18 and TRBJ2-5, with D hard to call. The CDR3 is 11 amino acids. Germline CDR1 and CDR2: KGHSH and LQKENI. Between the trimmed V and J ends, which lost 8 bases and 5 bases, there was a span of 9 bases. CDR3 DNA: TGTGCCAGCGGCGTGGGCGAGACCCAGTACTTC. It is translated as CASGVGETQYF.